The source of this T cell receptor beta chain is a study of CXCR3-negative and CXCR3-positive naive CD8 T cells. Findings and caveats of the study: Naive CXCR3-positive cells had TRB CDR3s more hydrophobic than those of CXCR3-negative naive cells. High diversity, comparable across both naive subsets, contrasted with much lower diversity in memory CD8+ cells.

There are 13 residues in the CDR3. Germline CDR1 and CDR2: MDHEN and SYDVKM. Comment on this clonotype: Its antigen is as yet unknown.

300,000 cells per CD8+ T cell subset were flow-sorted in triplicate. A CD45RO-CCR7+CD27+CD95- phenotype identified naive CD8+ T cells. Libraries of TRB cDNA were made by 5' RACE and carried UMIs. TCRdb reprocessed the 5' RACE reads and stores each CDR3 protein as one record, lacking DNA. The table lists 50,000 or so distinct CDR3 sequences, with around 0.58% in the top ten. This clonotype was sampled from a human donor in good health. Some clones in this sample may be carry-over from other donors' samples. The sequenced material came from naive CXCR3+ CD8+ T cells from blood. Noted subset: CD45RO-CCR7+CD27+CD95- naive CD8+ T cells expressing CXCR3 (TNR3+). The chain employs TRBV28 and TRBJ1-2; TCRdb picks TRBD1, but there is no DNA to check that call. CDR3 loop: CASSQDRVYGYTF.